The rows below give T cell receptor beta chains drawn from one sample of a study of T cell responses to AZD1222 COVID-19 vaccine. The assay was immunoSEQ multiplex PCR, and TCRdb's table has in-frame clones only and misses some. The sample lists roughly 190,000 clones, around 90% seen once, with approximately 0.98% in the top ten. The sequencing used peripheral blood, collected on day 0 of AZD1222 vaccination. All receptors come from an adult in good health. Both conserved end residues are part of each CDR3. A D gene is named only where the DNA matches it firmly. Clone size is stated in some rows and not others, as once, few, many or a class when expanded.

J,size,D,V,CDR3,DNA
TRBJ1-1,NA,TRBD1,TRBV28,CASSFGRGIMNTEAFF,TGTGCCAGCAGTTTCGGCAGGGGGATCATGAACACTGAAGCTTTCTTT
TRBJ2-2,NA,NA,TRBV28,CGVKGGTGELFF,TGTGGCGTAAAGGGTGGAACCGGGGAGCTGTTTTTT
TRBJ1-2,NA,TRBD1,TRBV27,CASSPGQRSYGYTF,TGTGCCAGTTCTCCGGGACAGCGATCCTATGGCTACACCTTC
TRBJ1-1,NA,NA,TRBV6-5,CASSYFGENTEAFF,TGTGCCAGCAGTTACTTCGGAGAGAACACTGAAGCTTTCTTT
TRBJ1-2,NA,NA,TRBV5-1,CASSLVSPLPLYGYTF,TGCGCCAGCAGCTTGGTGTCCCCCCTACCGCTATATGGCTACACCTTC
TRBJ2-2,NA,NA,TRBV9,CASSVTPTGTSTGELFF,TGTGCCAGCAGCGTTACACCCACCGGGACTTCTACCGGGGAGCTGTTTTTT
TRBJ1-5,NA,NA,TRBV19,CASSIANQPQHF,TGTGCCAGTAGTATAGCCAATCAGCCCCAGCATTTT
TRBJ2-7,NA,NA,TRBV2,CASSEFSEQYF,TGTGCCAGCAGTGAATTTAGCGAGCAGTACTTC
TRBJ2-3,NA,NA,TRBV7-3,CASSDRGFSDTQYF,TGTGCCAGCAGCGACAGAGGATTTTCCGATACGCAGTATTTT
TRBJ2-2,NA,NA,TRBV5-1,CASSPSGSGELFF,TGCGCCAGCAGCCCATCGGGTTCCGGGGAGCTGTTTTTT
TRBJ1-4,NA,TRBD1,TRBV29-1,CSVWGQGDEKLFF,TGCAGCGTCTGGGGACAGGGGGATGAAAAACTGTTTTTT
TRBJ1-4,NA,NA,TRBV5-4,CASSLGGAQAEKLFF,TGTGCCAGCAGCTTGGGGGGGGCGCAGGCTGAAAAACTGTTTTTT
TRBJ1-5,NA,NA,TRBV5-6,CASSLTPLGQPQHF,TGTGCCAGCAGTTTAACACCTTTAGGACAGCCCCAGCATTTT
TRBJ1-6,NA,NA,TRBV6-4,CASKHTGLNSPLHF,TGTGCCAGCAAACATACGGGGCTCAATTCACCCCTCCACTTT
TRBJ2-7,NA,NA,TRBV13,CASSSTLSYEQYF,TGTGCCAGCAGCTCGACATTATCCTACGAGCAGTACTTC
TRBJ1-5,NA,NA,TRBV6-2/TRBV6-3,CASSYRTVNQPQHF,TGTGCCAGCAGTTACCGGACAGTAAATCAGCCCCAGCATTTT
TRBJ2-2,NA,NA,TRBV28,CASSYAASHTGELFF,TGTGCCAGCAGTTACGCCGCCTCCCACACCGGGGAGCTGTTTTTT
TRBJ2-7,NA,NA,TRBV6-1,CASSVPDLRMGYEQYF,TGTGCCAGCAGTGTACCTGACCTGCGGATGGGCTACGAGCAGTACTTC
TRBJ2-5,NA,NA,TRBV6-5,CASSYFDGGQETQYF,TGTGCCAGCAGTTACTTCGATGGTGGCCAAGAGACCCAGTACTTC
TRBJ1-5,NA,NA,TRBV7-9,CASSLVGSNQPQHF,TGTGCCAGCAGCTTAGTCGGTAGCAATCAGCCCCAGCATTTT
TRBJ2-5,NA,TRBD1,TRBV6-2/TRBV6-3,CASSPGGWETQYF,TGTGCCAGCAGCCCAGGGGGCTGGGAGACCCAGTACTTC
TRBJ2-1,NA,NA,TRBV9,CASKGAGNNEQFF,TGTGCCAGCAAAGGGGCGGGCAACAATGAGCAGTTCTTC
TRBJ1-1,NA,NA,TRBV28,CASSPRGGVFTEAFF,TGTGCCAGCAGTCCCCGGGGGGGGGTATTTACTGAAGCTTTCTTT
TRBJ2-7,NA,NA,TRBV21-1,CASSKGTGTSYEQYF,TGTGCCAGCAGCAAAGGGACAGGGACCTCCTACGAGCAGTACTTC
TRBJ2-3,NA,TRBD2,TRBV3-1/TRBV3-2,CASSLMGLDLSTNTDTQYF,TGTGCCAGCAGCCTCATGGGACTAGACTTGTCGACTAACACAGATACGCAGTATTTT
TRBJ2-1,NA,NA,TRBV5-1,CASSLTGLYNEQFF,TGCGCCAGCAGCTTAACGGGACTCTACAATGAGCAGTTCTTC
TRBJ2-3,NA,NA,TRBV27,CASSLYGPTDTQYF,TGTGCCAGCAGTTTATACGGGCCCACAGATACGCAGTATTTT
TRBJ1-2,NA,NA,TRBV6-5,CASSYDTGGYGYTF,TGTGCCAGCAGTTACGACACTGGAGGGTATGGCTACACCTTC
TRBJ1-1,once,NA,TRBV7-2,CASSLTAGLNTEAFF,TGTGCCAGCAGCTTAACGGCAGGGCTGAACACTGAAGCTTTCTTT
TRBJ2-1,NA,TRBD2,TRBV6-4,CASSGLAGGRDEQFF,TGTGCCAGCTCGGGACTAGCGGGAGGACGCGATGAGCAGTTCTTC
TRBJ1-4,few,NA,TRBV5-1,CASSLDGWGGSREKLFF,TGCGCCAGCAGCCTTGACGGATGGGGGGGATCTCGGGAAAAACTGTTTTTT
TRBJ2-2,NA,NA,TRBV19,CASRESSPNTGELFF,TGTGCCAGTCGGGAGAGCAGCCCGAACACCGGGGAGCTGTTTTTT
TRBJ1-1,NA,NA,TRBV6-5,CASRETRPGGAFF,TGTGCCAGCAGGGAGACTCGCCCGGGGGGAGCTTTCTTT
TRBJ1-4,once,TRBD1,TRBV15,CATSDGGQGGEKLFF,TGTGCCACCAGCGACGGAGGACAGGGGGGTGAAAAACTGTTTTTT